This is a list of T cell receptor beta chains from one sample in a study of OX40 agonist ivuxolimab in advanced cancers. Profiled with immunoSEQ multiplex PCR; TCRdb holds only in-frame clones, not every one. The sample comprises around 90,000 clones, roughly 91% of which are singletons, and approximately 2.5% rests with the top ten. The sequences come from CD4+ or CD8+ T cells sorted from blood, collected in a trial of the OX40 agonist ivuxolimab. These receptors all stem from an adult with an advanced solid tumor such as melanoma, head and neck, liver or kidney cancer. CDR3s leave out the opening cysteine and the closing phenylalanine or tryptophan. Each record gives: clone size, J gene, V gene, D gene, CDR3 protein. A D gene is named only where the DNA matches it firmly. The size field is filled for only some rows; it gives once, few, many or a size class.

>.|.|TRBV11-2|.
ASSPGLRSSYEQY
>.|TRBJ2-3|TRBV29-1|.
SVERQERDTQY
>.|TRBJ1-4|TRBV2|TRBD1
ASSELIGGATNEKLF
>.|TRBJ2-7|TRBV23-1|.
ASSPTGHEQY
>.|TRBJ2-3|TRBV2|TRBD2
AGSSGRMADTQY
>once|TRBJ1-1|TRBV5-8|TRBD1
ASSFRTGSTEAF
>once|TRBJ2-2|TRBV29-1|.
SGSSVQNGELF
>few|TRBJ2-6|TRBV5-1|TRBD1
ASSSTTGQGGSGANVLT
>.|TRBJ2-4|TRBV7-9|.
ASSLLGEKNIQY
>once|TRBJ2-5|TRBV15|.
ATSRDWRGPETQY
>.|TRBJ2-5|TRBV14|TRBD1
ASSQVGQGIQETQY
>.|TRBJ2-1|TRBV2|.
ASSPRTATYNEQF
>.|TRBJ2-5|TRBV4-1|.
ASSQHPARGPETQY
>.|TRBJ2-1|TRBV30|.
AWSPLNTDEQF
>.|TRBJ2-2|TRBV19|.
ASSSGLGAGELF
>once|TRBJ1-4|TRBV6-5|.
ACRTTASNEKLF
>.|TRBJ2-2|TRBV7-9|.
ASSFGQITGELF
>.|TRBJ2-1|TRBV30|.
AWSRGVTYNEQF
>.|TRBJ1-2|TRBV15|.
ATSTDSVYGYT
>.|TRBJ1-5|TRBV12-5|.
ASGLAASGRGDNNQPQH
>.|TRBJ2-5|TRBV5-4|.
ASSSPLATQIQKETQY
>few|TRBJ1-1|TRBV30|.
AWSENNWNTEAF
>.|TRBJ2-5|TRBV9|.
ASSAGTLIQETQY
>.|TRBJ1-5|TRBV6-6|.
ATLNGGPGQPQH
>few|TRBJ2-2|TRBV2|TRBD1
ASSGDRAYTGELF
>.|TRBJ2-7|TRBV7-9|.
ASSLGRYEQY
>.|TRBJ2-2|TRBV19|TRBD1
ASAGGNTGELF
>.|TRBJ2-3|TRBV7-3|.
ASSPGGQKDTQY
>few|TRBJ1-5|TRBV19|.
ASSPMGSNQPQH
>.|TRBJ1-1|TRBV27|.
ASRPQVRAEAF
>.|TRBJ1-1|TRBV9|.
ASSSWDLNTEAF
>.|TRBJ2-2|TRBV11-3|.
ASSSTFTGELF
>.|TRBJ2-3|TRBV4-3|.
ATASGLFTDTQY
>.|TRBJ1-1|TRBV19|TRBD1
ASSPRGSTEAF
>.|TRBJ2-3|TRBV10-3|.
AISESMFLGSTDTQY
>few|TRBJ1-5|TRBV27|.
ASSLQEDQPQH
>.|TRBJ2-3|TRBV19|TRBD2
ASSINPTSGGDTQY
>.|TRBJ2-2|TRBV11-2|.
ASSLAPLTQTGELF
>.|TRBJ2-4|TRBV10-2|.
ASSESRLAKNIQY
>once|TRBJ2-3|TRBV21-1|.
ASSKALKRDRGTDTQY
>.|TRBJ2-5|TRBV2|.
ASMGGETQY
>.|TRBJ1-1|TRBV5-8|.
ASSLRFRAMNTEAF
>.|TRBJ2-6|TRBV18|.
ASSPTGLGANVLT